One and the same sample provided the 17 T cell receptor beta chains below, sequenced in a study of T cell responses to AZD1222 COVID-19 vaccine (dated by TCRdb to about 2021). The protocol used for the library was the immunoSEQ multiplex PCR assay. TCRdb took over this immuneACCESS table, retaining in-frame rearrangements with V and J assigned. Such tables are incomplete; in checked studies, under half of the missing clones stem from an unresolved V gene, and the remainder is unexplained. This sample comprises around 200,000 clones, roughly 93% of them detected only once. Of the sample, 0.95% to 1.3% is held by the ten largest clones. Read against the paper, the sample's time point label means: about 28 days (+/-7) after the second vaccine dose. The intended sense of this specimen's treatment or condition label: meningococcal conjugate vaccine given as trial control. This material consisted of peripheral blood, taken 28 days after the second dose of the MenACWY control vaccine. Receptors were obtained from an adult who received the MenACWY meningococcal vaccine as a control.

The chain is built from TRBV7-2 and TRBJ2-2; TRBD2 matches 12 bases. CDR1 and CDR2 (germline): SGHTA, FQGNSA. V shed 6 bases and J 5 bases; nucleotides not matched to a gene: 7. CDR3 size: 16 residues. CDR3 region: CASSPSGGAGTGELFF. In DNA form, the CDR3 reads TGTGCCAGCAGTCCTAGCGGGGGGGCCGGTACCGGGGAGCTGTTTTTT.

The chain carries TRBV18 and TRBJ1-1; D perhaps matches TRBD1 (6 bases). Germline V CDR1 and CDR2: KGHSH, LQKENI. V was clipped by 6 bases and J by 0 bases, with 17 bases between them. This CDR3 has 16 residues. CDR3 coding DNA: TGTGCCAGCTCTCCCAGGGGCAGGATGATGAACACTGAAGCTTTCTTT. This gives the protein CASSPRGRMMNTEAFF. The full variable domain, rest sourced from reference TRBV18 and TRBJ1-1, is NAGVMQNPRHLVRRRGQEARLRCSPMKGHSHVYWYRQLPEEGLKFMVYLQKENIIDESGMPKERFSAEFPKEGPSILRIQQVVRGDSAAYFCASSPRGRMMNTEAFFGQGTRLTVV.

The V and J genes are TRBV3-1 (or the pseudogene TRBV3-2) and TRBJ2-2, with 12 bases that match TRBD2. Looked up from germline, CDR1 is LGHDT and CDR2 is YNNKEL (reference sequence). CDR3 size: 18 residues. J lost 1 base, V lost 0 bases, and 3 bases had no gene match. The CDR3 protein is CASSQDKGLAGNTGELFF. The DNA for the CDR3 is TGTGCCAGCAGCCAAGATAAGGGACTAGCGGGGAACACCGGGGAGCTGTTTTTT.

This sequence joins TRBV6-5 and TRBJ2-4; D is tentatively TRBD1 or TRBD2 (5 bases each). Germline CDR1 and CDR2: MNHEY and SVGAGI. The CDR3 spans 13 residues. V was cut by 7 bases and J by 7 bases, with 14 bases left in between. CDR3 nucleotides: TGTGCCAGCAACCCGGGACCCCGGAACATTCAGTACTTC. The encoded protein is CASNPGPRNIQYF.

The genes are TRBV19 and TRBJ1-4, with a weak D call TRBD1 (6 bases). The CDR3 covers 17 residues. Germline CDR1 is LNHDA and CDR2 is SQIVND (reference sequence). V shed 5 bases and J shed 3 bases, with 19 bases lying between them. CDR3 bases: TGTGCCAGTAGTCCGCAGGGAAGAAGGGGGGCTAATGAAAAACTGTTTTTT. Amino acid sequence: CASSPQGRRGANEKLFF.

This chain links TRBV18 with TRBJ1-2, with TRBD1 matching over 9 bases. CDR3 length: 16 residues. V was clipped by 3 bases and J by 3 bases; unmatched bases: 8. CDR1 KGHSH and CDR2 LQKENI come from the germline V gene. In DNA, the CDR3 is TGTGCCAGCTCACCTGCTGGACAGGGGCGGGACTATGGCTACACCTTC. It yields the protein CASSPAGQGRDYGYTF.

The chain employs TRBV4-1 and TRBJ2-5, with 11 bases matching TRBD2. With 3 bases clipped from V and 4 bases from J, the junction kept 4 bases outside the gene matches. Germline V gene lookup returns CDR1 MGHRA and CDR2 YSYEKL. This CDR3 contains 15 residues. CDR3 sequence reads: CASSQTSGARETQYF. CDR3 DNA sequence: TGCGCCAGCAGCCAGACTAGCGGGGCACGAGAGACCCAGTACTTC.

The chain recombines TRBV19 with TRBJ1-3; D is perhaps TRBD1 (5 bases). The germline CDR1 and CDR2 sequences are LNHDA and SQIVND (reference sequence). The CDR3 length is 14 residues. V lost 10 bases to trimming and J lost 6 bases, with 19 bases between them. The CDR3 protein is CATRLQPGTNTIYF. CDR3 nucleotides: TGTGCCACCCGCCTCCAGCCAGGGACAAACACCATATATTTT.

The V gene is TRBV3-1 (or the pseudogene TRBV3-2), the J gene TRBJ1-6; D might be TRBD1 (6 bases). V was shortened by 4 bases and J by 7 bases, with 17 bases between the two germline ends. Germline loops: CDR1 LGHDT, CDR2 YNNKEL (reference sequence). This CDR3 has 16 amino acids. The CDR3 sequence is CASSPSYGQSNSPLHF. Written as DNA, the CDR3 is TGTGCCAGCAGCCCATCTTACGGACAGTCGAATTCACCCCTCCACTTT.

The chain links TRBV6-6 to TRBJ2-1; tentatively, D is TRBD1 or TRBD2 (6 bases each). This CDR3 is 15 amino acids long. V was clipped by 2 bases and J by 9 bases, with 17 bases between them. Germline lookup yields CDR1 MNHNY and CDR2 SVGAGI (reference sequence). CDR3 protein: CASSYGGVEGGEQFF. CDR3 sequence (DNA): TGTGCCAGCAGTTACGGCGGGGTCGAGGGGGGTGAGCAGTTCTTC.

This clone was recorded once. This sequence joins TRBV6-2 or TRBV6-3 and TRBJ1-5; tentative D call: TRBD1 (6 bases). CDR3 length: 14 residues. Germline assignment: CDR1 MNHEY and CDR2 SVGEGT. The ends were cut back, 6 bases at V and 6 bases at J, with 15 bases in the middle. CDR3 region: CASSHGGASQPQHF. The CDR3 nucleotides are TGTGCCAGCAGCCACGGGGGGGCTAGTCAGCCCCAGCATTTT.

The chain couples TRBV7-9 to TRBJ2-1, with 10 bases fitting TRBD1. The length of the CDR3 is 14 residues. Germline V gene sequence: CDR1 SEHNR, CDR2 FQNEAQ (reference sequence). Trimming took 8 bases from V and 9 from J; bases not matched to a gene: 10. The CDR3 reads CASGGDRGISEQFF. The CDR3 coding sequence is TGTGCCAGCGGGGGGGACAGGGGCATAAGTGAGCAGTTCTTC.

To note about this clone: The same CDR3 also results from other DNA sequences found in this sample. The chain carries TRBV6-5 and TRBJ2-7; D possibly matches TRBD1 or TRBD2 (5 bases each). The CDR3 consists of 13 residues. Germline CDR1 reads MNHEY; CDR2 reads SVGAGI. Trimming cost V 6 bases and J 3 bases, with 12 bases left between them. CDR3 DNA sequence: TGTGCCAGCAGGAGAGGGGTTAACTACGAGCAGTACTTC. Encoded protein: CASRRGVNYEQYF.

The CDR3: CASSLGAYGNSPLHF. DNA for the CDR3: TGTGCCAGCAGCTTGGGGGCCTACGGCAATTCACCCCTCCACTTT. The chain employs TRBV5-4 and TRBJ1-6; the D is unclear. The CDR3 is made up of 15 amino acids. The V end was cut by 0 bases, the J end by 7 bases, with 11 bases between. Germline V lookup: CDR1 SGHNT, CDR2 YYREEE (reference sequence).

The V and J genes are TRBV18 and TRBJ1-4, with D tentatively TRBD1 (5 bases). Germline CDR1 and CDR2: KGHSH and LQKENI. V dropped 3 bases and J dropped 5 bases, with 19 bases sitting between them. This CDR3 has 17 residues. The CDR3 region is CASSPSRDASRNEKLFF. CDR3 nucleotides: TGTGCCAGCTCACCTTCCCGGGACGCCAGCCGCAATGAAAAACTGTTTTTT.

This chain joins TRBV5-5 and TRBJ1-1; no definite D call. The V end was cut by 4 bases, the J end by 1 base, with 11 bases between. CDR3 length: 14 residues. CDR1 SGHKS and CDR2 YYEKEE come from the germline V gene (reference sequence). The DNA for the CDR3 is TGTGCCAGCAGCATACGGACGGCGAACACTGAAGCTTTCTTT. It translates to CASSIRTANTEAFF.

This clone has a single count. J is TRBJ1-5 and V is TRBV6-6, with D unclear. From germline, CDR1 is MNHNY and CDR2 SVGAGI (reference sequence). This CDR3 region has 14 residues. The germline V and J ends were trimmed by 0 bases and 5 bases, with 8 bases remaining between them. CDR3 region: CASSYSSPDQPQHF. The CDR3 DNA sequence: TGTGCCAGCAGTTACTCTAGTCCCGATCAGCCCCAGCATTTT.